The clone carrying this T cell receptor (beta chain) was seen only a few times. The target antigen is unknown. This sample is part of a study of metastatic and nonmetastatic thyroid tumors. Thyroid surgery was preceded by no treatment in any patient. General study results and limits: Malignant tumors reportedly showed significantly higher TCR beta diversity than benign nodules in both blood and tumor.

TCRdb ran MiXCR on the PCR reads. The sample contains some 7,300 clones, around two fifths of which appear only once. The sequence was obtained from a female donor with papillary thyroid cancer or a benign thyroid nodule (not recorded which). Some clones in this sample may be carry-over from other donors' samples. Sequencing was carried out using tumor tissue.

CDR3 residues: CATSSSYGEQFF. Written as DNA, the CDR3 is TGTGCCACCAGCAGTAGCTACGGTGAGCAGTTCTTC. The J gene is TRBJ2-1, the V gene TRBV15, with D unclear. Germline lookup yields CDR1 LNHNV and CDR2 YYDKDF (reference sequence). Trimming pared 3 bases from V and 9 bases from J, leaving 9 bases between. This CDR3 has 12 amino acids. Full variable domain (remainder filled in from reference TRBV15 and TRBJ2-1): DAMVIQNPRYQVTQFGKPVTLSCSQTLNHNVMYWYQQKSSQAPKLLFHYYDKDFNNEADTPDNFQSRRPNTSFCFLDIRSPGLGDTAMYLCATSSSYGEQFFGPGTRLTVL.